Listed below are T cell receptor beta chains from one sample, sequenced in a study of OX40 agonist ivuxolimab in advanced cancers. Sequenced by immunoSEQ multiplex PCR; TCRdb stores in-frame clones only, minus some. Here the sample spans tens of thousands of clones, roughly 90% being singletons. The source was CD4+ or CD8+ T cells sorted from blood, collected in a trial of the OX40 agonist ivuxolimab. The origin of the receptors is an adult with an advanced solid tumor such as melanoma, head and neck, liver or kidney cancer. CDR3s include the opening cysteine and the closing phenylalanine or tryptophan. D genes are given only for firm matches. A clone size is listed for some rows: how often the clone was seen (once, few, many), or a class if it is expanded.

clone size: .
V gene: TRBV6-1
J gene: TRBJ1-5
D gene: .
CDR3 protein: CASTEGVPRNQPQHF
CDR3 DNA: TGTGCCAGCACTGAGGGGGTTCCGAGGAATCAGCCCCAGCATTTT

clone size: .
V gene: TRBV6-5
J gene: TRBJ2-2
D gene: .
CDR3 protein: CASSYDSITGELFF
CDR3 DNA: TGTGCCAGCAGTTACGATAGTATCACCGGGGAGCTGTTTTTT

clone size: .
V gene: TRBV5-4
J gene: TRBJ2-1
D gene: .
CDR3 protein: CASSQRWLAENEQFF
CDR3 DNA: TGTGCCAGCAGCCAAAGGTGGCTAGCTGAGAATGAGCAGTTCTTC

clone size: .
V gene: TRBV14
J gene: TRBJ1-6
D gene: .
CDR3 protein: CASSQADRINSPLHF
CDR3 DNA: TGTGCCAGCAGCCAAGCCGACAGGATTAATTCACCCCTCCACTTT

clone size: .
V gene: TRBV10-3
J gene: TRBJ1-4
D gene: TRBD1
CDR3 protein: CAIRQQGTTNEKLFF
CDR3 DNA: TGTGCCATCAGGCAACAGGGGACGACTAATGAAAAACTGTTTTTT

clone size: .
V gene: TRBV6-1
J gene: TRBJ1-4
D gene: TRBD1
CDR3 protein: CASSGGDRGREKLFF
CDR3 DNA: TGTGCCAGCAGTGGGGGAGACAGGGGGCGTGAAAAACTGTTTTTT

clone size: .
V gene: TRBV4-3
J gene: TRBJ1-5
D gene: .
CDR3 protein: CASSQDLEGLGPQHF
CDR3 DNA: TGCGCCAGCAGCCAAGATCTAGAGGGATTGGGGCCCCAGCATTTT

clone size: .
V gene: TRBV7-3
J gene: TRBJ2-1
D gene: .
CDR3 protein: CASSPTSEYPEQFF
CDR3 DNA: TGTGCCAGCAGCCCGACTAGTGAATATCCTGAGCAGTTCTTC

clone size: .
V gene: TRBV5-6
J gene: TRBJ2-5
D gene: TRBD2
CDR3 protein: CASSLPGLAGTQYF
CDR3 DNA: TGTGCCAGCAGCTTACCGGGACTAGCGGGGACCCAGTACTTC

clone size: few
V gene: TRBV30
J gene: TRBJ1-2
D gene: TRBD1
CDR3 protein: CAWVDRGGYTF
CDR3 DNA: TGTGCCTGGGTCGACAGGGGTGGCTACACCTTC

clone size: .
V gene: TRBV7-2
J gene: TRBJ2-7
D gene: .
CDR3 protein: CASSLEIARERERYEQYF
CDR3 DNA: TGTGCCAGCAGCTTAGAAATAGCTAGGGAACGGGAAAGGTACGAGCAGTACTTC

clone size: .
V gene: TRBV5-1
J gene: TRBJ2-5
D gene: .
CDR3 protein: CASSLGVRSQETQYF
CDR3 DNA: TGCGCCAGCAGCTTGGGGGTCCGGAGCCAAGAGACCCAGTACTTC

clone size: .
V gene: TRBV25-1
J gene: TRBJ1-1
D gene: .
CDR3 protein: CASSESGRTTEAFF
CDR3 DNA: TGTGCCAGCAGTGAATCCGGTCGGACGACTGAAGCTTTCTTT

clone size: .
V gene: TRBV19
J gene: TRBJ2-6
D gene: TRBD1
CDR3 protein: CASTGGTGASGANVLTF
CDR3 DNA: TGTGCCAGTACCGGGGGGACAGGGGCCTCCGGGGCCAACGTCCTGACTTTC

clone size: .
V gene: TRBV27
J gene: TRBJ1-3
D gene: TRBD1
CDR3 protein: CASSSLGQGRNTIYF
CDR3 DNA: TGTGCCAGCAGTTCCTTAGGACAGGGACGAAACACCATATATTTT

clone size: once
V gene: TRBV6-5
J gene: TRBJ1-1
D gene: .
CDR3 protein: CASSYSQGSEAFF
CDR3 DNA: TGTGCCAGCAGTTACTCCCAGGGCTCTGAAGCTTTCTTT

clone size: .
V gene: TRBV4-2
J gene: TRBJ1-5
D gene: .
CDR3 protein: CASSEEQGNQPQHF
CDR3 DNA: TGTGCCAGCAGCGAAGAACAGGGAAATCAGCCCCAGCATTTT

clone size: once
V gene: TRBV28
J gene: TRBJ1-2
D gene: TRBD1
CDR3 protein: CASGGNQGAGGYTF
CDR3 DNA: TGTGCCAGCGGAGGAAATCAGGGGGCAGGCGGCTACACCTTC

clone size: .
V gene: TRBV7-6
J gene: TRBJ2-4
D gene: .
CDR3 protein: CASSPGISKNIQYF
CDR3 DNA: TGTGCCAGCAGCCCGGGTATTTCCAAAAACATTCAGTACTTC

clone size: .
V gene: TRBV9
J gene: TRBJ1-1
D gene: .
CDR3 protein: CASSSHIRGTEAFF
CDR3 DNA: TGTGCCAGCAGCTCCCATATACGGGGCACTGAAGCTTTCTTT

clone size: .
V gene: TRBV6-5
J gene: TRBJ1-1
D gene: .
CDR3 protein: CASSPGGLNTEAFF
CDR3 DNA: TGTGCCAGCAGCCCCGGCGGGCTGAACACTGAAGCTTTCTTT

clone size: .
V gene: TRBV5-1
J gene: TRBJ2-7
D gene: .
CDR3 protein: CASSLGGTQGVEQYF
CDR3 DNA: TGCGCCAGCAGCTTGGGAGGAACACAGGGCGTCGAGCAGTACTTC

clone size: .
V gene: TRBV28
J gene: TRBJ2-4
D gene: .
CDR3 protein: CASSLSSTGPTYLLAKNIQYF
CDR3 DNA: TGTGCCAGCAGTTTATCGTCTACAGGGCCGACCTATCTACTAGCCAAAAACATTCAGTACTTC

clone size: .
V gene: TRBV28
J gene: TRBJ1-2
D gene: .
CDR3 protein: CASRDSVYGYTF
CDR3 DNA: TGTGCCAGCAGAGACAGTGTGTATGGCTACACCTTC

clone size: .
V gene: TRBV6-6
J gene: TRBJ2-4
D gene: .
CDR3 protein: CASSYLSIQYF
CDR3 DNA: TGTGCCAGCAGTTACTTATCAATTCAGTACTTC

clone size: .
V gene: TRBV19
J gene: TRBJ1-5
D gene: TRBD1
CDR3 protein: CASSIVGQGNPSNQPQHF
CDR3 DNA: TGTGCCAGTAGTATAGTCGGACAGGGTAATCCAAGCAATCAGCCCCAGCATTTT

clone size: once
V gene: TRBV18
J gene: TRBJ2-5
D gene: TRBD2
CDR3 protein: CASSPPSGSQETQYF
CDR3 DNA: TGTGCCAGCTCACCACCTAGCGGGAGCCAAGAGACCCAGTACTTC

clone size: .
V gene: TRBV28
J gene: TRBJ2-1
D gene: .
CDR3 protein: CASIPPLGSYNEQFF
CDR3 DNA: TGTGCCAGCATCCCCCCCCTGGGCTCCTACAATGAGCAGTTCTTC

clone size: .
V gene: TRBV7-8
J gene: TRBJ2-3
D gene: TRBD1
CDR3 protein: CASSQRGQDFTDTQYF
CDR3 DNA: TGTGCCAGCAGCCAACGGGGACAGGACTTCACAGATACGCAGTATTTT

clone size: .
V gene: TRBV30
J gene: TRBJ1-3
D gene: TRBD1
CDR3 protein: CAWSRQGARGRDTIYF
CDR3 DNA: TGTGCCTGGAGTAGACAGGGGGCGCGGGGTAGGGACACCATATATTTT

clone size: .
V gene: TRBV6-5
J gene: TRBJ2-1
D gene: TRBD2
CDR3 protein: CASSYTSGVYNEQFF
CDR3 DNA: TGTGCCAGCAGTTACACTAGCGGGGTATACAATGAGCAGTTCTTC

clone size: .
V gene: TRBV4-1
J gene: TRBJ1-2
D gene: .
CDR3 protein: CASSQDPGDYGYTF
CDR3 DNA: TGCGCCAGCAGCCAAGACCCAGGGGATTATGGCTACACCTTC

clone size: .
V gene: TRBV6-1
J gene: TRBJ1-2
D gene: .
CDR3 protein: CASSEALRGRGYGYTF
CDR3 DNA: TGTGCCAGCAGTGAAGCGCTTCGGGGACGGGGCTATGGCTACACCTTC

clone size: .
V gene: TRBV10-1
J gene: TRBJ2-7
D gene: TRBD2
CDR3 protein: CASSDAPPRGGNYEQYF
CDR3 DNA: TGCGCCAGCAGTGATGCTCCCCCAAGGGGAGGGAACTACGAGCAGTACTTC

clone size: .
V gene: TRBV11-1
J gene: TRBJ2-7
D gene: .
CDR3 protein: CASSRTDGTPQSPYEQYF
CDR3 DNA: TGTGCCAGCAGCCGAACGGACGGAACCCCTCAGTCCCCCTACGAGCAGTACTTC

clone size: .
V gene: TRBV7-2
J gene: TRBJ1-2
D gene: TRBD1
CDR3 protein: CASSLATGTGGGYTF
CDR3 DNA: TGTGCCAGCAGCTTAGCGACCGGGACAGGGGGAGGCTACACCTTC

clone size: .
V gene: TRBV27
J gene: TRBJ1-3
D gene: .
CDR3 protein: CASSLSAPSRGNTIYF
CDR3 DNA: TGTGCCAGCAGTTTATCGGCCCCAAGCAGGGGAAACACCATATATTTT

clone size: .
V gene: TRBV10-3
J gene: TRBJ2-3
D gene: .
CDR3 protein: CAISPGDTQYF
CDR3 DNA: TGTGCCATCAGCCCGGGGGATACGCAGTATTTT

clone size: .
V gene: TRBV6-1
J gene: TRBJ2-2
D gene: .
CDR3 protein: CASSLWPGELFF
CDR3 DNA: TGTGCCAGCAGTTTATGGCCCGGGGAGCTGTTTTTT

clone size: .
V gene: TRBV19
J gene: TRBJ1-3
D gene: TRBD1
CDR3 protein: CASSTLTGTGNTIYF
CDR3 DNA: TGTGCCAGTAGTACCCTGACAGGGACTGGAAACACCATATATTTT

clone size: .
V gene: TRBV20-1
J gene: TRBJ2-7
D gene: .
CDR3 protein: CSARRSYEQYF
CDR3 DNA: TGCAGTGCGAGAAGGTCCTACGAGCAGTACTTC

clone size: .
V gene: TRBV19
J gene: TRBJ1-2
D gene: TRBD1
CDR3 protein: CASSSGQSYGYTF
CDR3 DNA: TGTGCCAGTAGCTCGGGACAGAGCTATGGCTACACCTTC

clone size: .
V gene: TRBV6-6
J gene: TRBJ1-1
D gene: TRBD1
CDR3 protein: CASSYTTGGTEAFF
CDR3 DNA: TGTGCCAGCAGTTACACTACAGGGGGCACTGAAGCTTTCTTT

clone size: .
V gene: TRBV13
J gene: TRBJ2-2
D gene: .
CDR3 protein: CASSLEPGGIGELFF
CDR3 DNA: TGTGCCAGCAGCTTAGAACCGGGCGGGATCGGGGAGCTGTTTTTT

clone size: .
V gene: TRBV7-9
J gene: TRBJ2-2
D gene: .
CDR3 protein: CASSLQFNTGELFF
CDR3 DNA: TGTGCCAGCAGCTTGCAGTTTAACACCGGGGAGCTGTTTTTT

clone size: .
V gene: TRBV7-2
J gene: TRBJ2-5
D gene: .
CDR3 protein: CASGTAQETQYF
CDR3 DNA: TGTGCCAGTGGGACGGCCCAAGAGACCCAGTACTTC

clone size: .
V gene: TRBV7-2
J gene: TRBJ1-1
D gene: .
CDR3 protein: CASSYLRSTEAFF
CDR3 DNA: TGTGCCAGCAGCTATTTAAGGAGCACTGAAGCTTTCTTT

clone size: .
V gene: TRBV5-1
J gene: TRBJ2-3
D gene: TRBD2
CDR3 protein: CASSQTAGVADTQYF
CDR3 DNA: TGCGCCAGCAGCCAAACAGCGGGAGTCGCAGATACGCAGTATTTT

clone size: .
V gene: TRBV28
J gene: TRBJ1-5
D gene: .
CDR3 protein: CASLGGTVMGTNQPQHF
CDR3 DNA: TGTGCCAGCTTGGGGGGAACGGTTATGGGGACCAATCAGCCCCAGCATTTT

clone size: .
V gene: TRBV5-1
J gene: TRBJ2-3
D gene: .
CDR3 protein: CASSPTSTDTQYF
CDR3 DNA: TGCGCCAGCAGTCCAACTAGCACAGATACGCAGTATTTT

clone size: .
V gene: TRBV6-6
J gene: TRBJ1-5
D gene: .
CDR3 protein: CASSLDSDSNQPQHF
CDR3 DNA: TGTGCCAGCAGCCTCGACAGCGATAGCAATCAGCCCCAGCATTTT

clone size: .
V gene: TRBV6-6
J gene: TRBJ2-3
D gene: .
CDR3 protein: CASTLDRFDTDTQYF
CDR3 DNA: TGTGCCAGCACCCTAGACAGGTTTGACACAGATACGCAGTATTTT

clone size: .
V gene: TRBV11-2
J gene: TRBJ2-1
D gene: .
CDR3 protein: CASSLVGLTCNEQFF
CDR3 DNA: TGTGCCAGCAGCTTAGTGGGGCTAACCTGCAATGAGCAGTTCTTC

clone size: .
V gene: TRBV7-9
J gene: TRBJ2-1
D gene: TRBD1
CDR3 protein: CASSLARQGVAYNEQFF
CDR3 DNA: TGTGCCAGCAGCTTAGCCAGACAGGGGGTGGCATACAATGAGCAGTTCTTC

clone size: .
V gene: TRBV30
J gene: TRBJ1-2
D gene: TRBD1
CDR3 protein: CAWFRDRAANYGYTF
CDR3 DNA: TGTGCCTGGTTCCGGGACAGAGCAGCTAACTATGGCTACACCTTC

clone size: .
V gene: TRBV6-5
J gene: TRBJ1-1
D gene: .
CDR3 protein: CASSYTHATGAFF
CDR3 DNA: TGTGCCAGCAGTTACACGCACGCGACTGGGGCTTTCTTT

clone size: .
V gene: TRBV27
J gene: TRBJ1-2
D gene: .
CDR3 protein: CASSLSGHVYGYTF
CDR3 DNA: TGTGCCAGCAGTTTGTCGGGACATGTCTATGGCTACACCTTC

clone size: .
V gene: TRBV30
J gene: TRBJ2-7
D gene: TRBD2
CDR3 protein: CAWTSGSYEQYF
CDR3 DNA: TGTGCCTGGACTAGCGGGAGTTACGAGCAGTACTTC